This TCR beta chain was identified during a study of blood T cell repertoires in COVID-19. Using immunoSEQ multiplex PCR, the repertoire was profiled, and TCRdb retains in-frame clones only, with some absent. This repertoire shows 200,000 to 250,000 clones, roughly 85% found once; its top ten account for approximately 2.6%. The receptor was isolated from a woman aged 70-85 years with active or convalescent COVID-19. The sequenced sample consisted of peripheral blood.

CDR3: CASSPQGIGTEAFF. CDR3 DNA sequence: TGTGCCAGCAGTCCACAGGGGATCGGAACTGAAGCTTTCTTT. V is TRBV6-6 and J is TRBJ1-1; TRBD1 agrees at 7 bases. The CDR3 spans 14 residues. Germline trimming cut 5 bases from V and 5 bases from J; bases unmatched to any gene: 8. From germline, CDR1 is MNHNY and CDR2 SVGAGI (reference sequence).